This T cell receptor beta chain was obtained from a study of regulatory and conventional T cells in RAG deficiency. General study findings and limits: Compared with controls, unique Treg TCR beta sequences dropped about 100-fold in Omenn syndrome and CID/AS. Control T-cell subsets had markedly higher Shannon entropy and lower Simpson indices than RAG-deficient patients. Sorted Omenn CD25-high CD127-low cells may not be bona fide Tregs. In Omenn syndrome, Treg and Tconv repertoires overlapped >85%.

Blood CD4+ CD25-high CD127-low regulatory T cells supplied the genomic DNA template. A remark on this clone: As yet, its antigen is unknown.

Method: immunoSEQ multiplex PCR; TCRdb's copy keeps in-frame clones and lacks some. This sample has 20,000 or so clones, with over 80% found just once. This sample also appeared in a second study, on regulatory T cells. That investigation notes: The PCR used 52 TRBV and 13 TRBJ primers.

The receptor comes from a human donor in good health. Sequenced material: Tregs sorted from blood.

The CDR3 DNA sequence: TGTGCCACCAGCAGGGACAGGGACTACATTCAGTACTTC. Translating it yields CATSRDRDYIQYF. The chain couples TRBV15 to TRBJ2-4, with TRBD1 matching 8 bases. Per germline, CDR1 LNHNV and CDR2 YYDKDF (reference sequence). Trimming removed 3 bases from V and 8 bases from J; junction bases left unmatched: 3. The CDR3 contains 13 residues.